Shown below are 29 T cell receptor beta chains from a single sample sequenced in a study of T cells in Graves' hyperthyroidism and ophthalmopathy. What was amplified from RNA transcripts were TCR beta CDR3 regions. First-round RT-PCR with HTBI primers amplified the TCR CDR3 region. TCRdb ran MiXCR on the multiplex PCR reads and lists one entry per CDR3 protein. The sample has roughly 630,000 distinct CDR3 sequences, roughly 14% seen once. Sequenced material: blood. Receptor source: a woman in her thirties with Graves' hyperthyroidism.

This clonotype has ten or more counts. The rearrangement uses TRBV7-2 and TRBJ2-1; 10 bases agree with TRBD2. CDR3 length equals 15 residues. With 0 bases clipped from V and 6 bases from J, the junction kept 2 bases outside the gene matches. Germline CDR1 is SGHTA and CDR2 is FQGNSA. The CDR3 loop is CASSLARLAGNEQFF. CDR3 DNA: TGTGCCAGCAGCTTAGCTAGACTAGCGGGCAATGAGCAGTTCTTC.

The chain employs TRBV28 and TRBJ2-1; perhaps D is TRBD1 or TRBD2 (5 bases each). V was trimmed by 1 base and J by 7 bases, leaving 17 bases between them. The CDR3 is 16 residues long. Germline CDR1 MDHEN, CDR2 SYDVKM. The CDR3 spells CASSLYLGDSSNEQFF. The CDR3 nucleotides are TGTGCCAGCAGTTTATATCTGGGGGATTCGTCAAATGAGCAGTTCTTC.

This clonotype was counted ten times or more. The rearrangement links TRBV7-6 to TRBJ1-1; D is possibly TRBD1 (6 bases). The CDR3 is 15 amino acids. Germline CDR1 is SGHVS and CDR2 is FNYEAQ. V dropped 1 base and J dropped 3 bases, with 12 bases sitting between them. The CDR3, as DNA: TGTGCCAGCAGCTTAGTGGAGGGGGGCTACACTGAAGCTTTCTTT. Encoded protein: CASSLVEGGYTEAFF.

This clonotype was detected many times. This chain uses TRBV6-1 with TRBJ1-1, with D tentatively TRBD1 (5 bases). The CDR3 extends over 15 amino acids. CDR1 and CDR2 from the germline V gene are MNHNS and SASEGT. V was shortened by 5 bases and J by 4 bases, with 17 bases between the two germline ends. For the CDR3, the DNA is TGTGCCAGCAGTAGTCACAGGTTGGGGGGCACTGAAGCTTTCTTT. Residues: CASSSHRLGGTEAFF.

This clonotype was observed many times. CDR3 protein: CASSEFRPNRPVGDGYTF. The CDR3 DNA sequence: TGTGCCAGCAGTGAATTTAGGCCGAATAGGCCCGTCGGGGATGGCTACACCTTC. The chain joins TRBV2 to TRBJ1-2; no clear D. V was shortened by 2 bases and J by 6 bases, with 25 bases between the two germline ends. The CDR3 is 18 amino acids. Per the germline V gene, CDR1 is SNHLY and CDR2 is FYNNEI.

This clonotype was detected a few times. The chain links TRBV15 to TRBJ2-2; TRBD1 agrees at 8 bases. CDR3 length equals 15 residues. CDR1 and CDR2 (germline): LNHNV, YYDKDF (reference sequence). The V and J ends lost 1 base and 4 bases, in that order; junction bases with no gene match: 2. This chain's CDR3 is CATSRAQGATGELFF. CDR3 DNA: TGTGCCACCAGCAGAGCCCAGGGGGCCACCGGGGAGCTGTTTTTT. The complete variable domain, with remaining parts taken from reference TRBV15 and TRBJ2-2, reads DAMVIQNPRYQVTQFGKPVTLSCSQTLNHNVMYWYQQKSSQAPKLLFHYYDKDFNNEADTPDNFQSRRPNTSFCFLDIRSPGLGDTAMYLCATSRAQGATGELFFGEGSRLTVL.

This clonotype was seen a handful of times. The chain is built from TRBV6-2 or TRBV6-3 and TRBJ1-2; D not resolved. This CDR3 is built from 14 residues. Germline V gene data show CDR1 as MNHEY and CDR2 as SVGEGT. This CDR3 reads CATKQSFSEHGYTF. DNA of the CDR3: TGTGCTACCAAGCAGTCTTTTTCGGAACATGGCTACACCTTC.

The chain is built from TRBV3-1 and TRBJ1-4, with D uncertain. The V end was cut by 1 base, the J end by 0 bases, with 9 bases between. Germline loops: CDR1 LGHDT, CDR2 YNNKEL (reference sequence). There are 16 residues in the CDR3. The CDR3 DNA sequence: TGTGCCAGCAGCCAAGTTCTGCGGACAACTAATGAAAAACTGTTTTTT. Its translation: CASSQVLRTTNEKLFF.

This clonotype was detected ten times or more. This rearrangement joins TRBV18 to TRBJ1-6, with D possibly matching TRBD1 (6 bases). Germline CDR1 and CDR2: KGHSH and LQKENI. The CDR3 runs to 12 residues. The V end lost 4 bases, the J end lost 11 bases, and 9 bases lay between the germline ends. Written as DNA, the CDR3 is TGTGCCAGCTCACGGGACAAAACACCCCTCCACTTT. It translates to CASSRDKTPLHF. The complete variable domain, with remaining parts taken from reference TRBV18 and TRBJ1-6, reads NAGVMQNPRHLVRRRGQEARLRCSPMKGHSHVYWYRQLPEEGLKFMVYLQKENIIDESGMPKERFSAEFPKEGPSILRIQQVVRGDSAAYFCASSRDKTPLHFGNGTRLTVT.

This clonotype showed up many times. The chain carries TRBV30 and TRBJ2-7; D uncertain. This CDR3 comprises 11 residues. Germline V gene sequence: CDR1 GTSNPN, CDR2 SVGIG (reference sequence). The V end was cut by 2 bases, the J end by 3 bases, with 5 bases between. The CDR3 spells CAWSINYEQYF. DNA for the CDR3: TGTGCCTGGAGTATAAACTACGAGCAGTACTTC.

CDR3 loop: CASSLRDRAVNEQYF. Written as DNA, the CDR3 is TGTGCCAGCAGCCTCCGGGACAGGGCGGTAAACGAGCAGTACTTC. V usage is TRBV12-3 or TRBV12-4 and J usage is TRBJ2-7; 9 nucleotides align to TRBD1. This CDR3 comprises 15 residues. With 6 bases clipped from V and 5 bases from J, the junction kept 11 bases outside the gene matches.

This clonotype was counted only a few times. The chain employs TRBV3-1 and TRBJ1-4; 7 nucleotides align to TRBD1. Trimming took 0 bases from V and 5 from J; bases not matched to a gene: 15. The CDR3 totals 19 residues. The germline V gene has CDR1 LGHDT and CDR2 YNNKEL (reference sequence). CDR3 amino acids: CASSQDAGGYTRTNEKLFF. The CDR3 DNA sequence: TGTGCCAGCAGCCAAGATGCAGGGGGATACACCCGCACAAATGAAAAACTGTTTTTT.

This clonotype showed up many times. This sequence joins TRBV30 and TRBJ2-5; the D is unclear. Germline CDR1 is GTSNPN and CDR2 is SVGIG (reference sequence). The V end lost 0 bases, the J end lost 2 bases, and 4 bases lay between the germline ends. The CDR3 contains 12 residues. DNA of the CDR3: TGTGCCTGGAGTGTCAGGCAAGAGACCCAGTACTTC. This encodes CAWSVRQETQYF.

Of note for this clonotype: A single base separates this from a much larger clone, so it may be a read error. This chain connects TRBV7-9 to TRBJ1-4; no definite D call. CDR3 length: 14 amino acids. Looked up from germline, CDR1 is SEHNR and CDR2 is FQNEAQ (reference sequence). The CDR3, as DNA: TGTACCAGCAGCTCCTCTGCCTTTAATGAAAAACTGTTTTTT. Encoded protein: CTSSSSAFNEKLFF.

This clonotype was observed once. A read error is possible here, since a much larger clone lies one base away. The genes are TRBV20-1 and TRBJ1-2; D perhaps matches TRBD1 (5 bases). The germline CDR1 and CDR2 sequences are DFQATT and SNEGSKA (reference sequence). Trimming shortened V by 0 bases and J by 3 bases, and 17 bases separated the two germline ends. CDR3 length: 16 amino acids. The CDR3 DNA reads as TGCAGTGCTAGAGATCAGTCTCGGGAGACAGACTATGGCTACACCTTC. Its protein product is CSARDQSRETDYGYTF.

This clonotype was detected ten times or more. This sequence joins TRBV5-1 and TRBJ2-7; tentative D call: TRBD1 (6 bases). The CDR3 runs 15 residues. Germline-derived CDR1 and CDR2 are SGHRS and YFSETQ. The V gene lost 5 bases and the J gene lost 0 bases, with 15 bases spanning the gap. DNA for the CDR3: TGCGCCAGCAGTGTGGGACAACTTAGCTCCTACGAGCAGTACTTC. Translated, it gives CASSVGQLSSYEQYF.

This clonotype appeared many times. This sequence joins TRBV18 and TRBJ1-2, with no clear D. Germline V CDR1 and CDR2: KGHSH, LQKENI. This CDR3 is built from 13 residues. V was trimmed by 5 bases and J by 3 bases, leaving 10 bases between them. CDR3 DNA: TGTGCCAGCTCATTCCGACCGGACTATGGCTACACCTTC. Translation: CASSFRPDYGYTF.

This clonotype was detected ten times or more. CDR3 in amino acids: CASSYLGTSGRKAETQYF. As DNA, the CDR3 is TGTGCCAGCAGTTACCTCGGGACTAGCGGGAGGAAGGCCGAGACCCAGTACTTC. The J gene is TRBJ2-5, the V gene TRBV6-6; 15 bases line up with TRBD2. The germline V gene encodes CDR1 MNHNY and CDR2 SVGAGI (reference sequence). This CDR3 has 18 residues. V lost 2 bases and J lost 5; bases outside the gene matches: 9.

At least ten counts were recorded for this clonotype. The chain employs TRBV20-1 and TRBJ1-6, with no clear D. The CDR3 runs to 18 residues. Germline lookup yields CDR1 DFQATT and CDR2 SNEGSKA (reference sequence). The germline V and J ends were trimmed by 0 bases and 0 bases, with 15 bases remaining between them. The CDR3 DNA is TGCAGTGCTAGAGATGTGCAGTCCTTGAGCTCCTATAATTCACCCCTCCACTTT. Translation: CSARDVQSLSSYNSPLHF.

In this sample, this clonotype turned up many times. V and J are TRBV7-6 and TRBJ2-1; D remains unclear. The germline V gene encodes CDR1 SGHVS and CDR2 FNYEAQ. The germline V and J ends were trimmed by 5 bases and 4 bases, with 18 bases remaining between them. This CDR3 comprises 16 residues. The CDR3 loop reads CASSDTRALGYNEQFF. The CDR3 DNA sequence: TGTGCCAGCAGCGACACCCGGGCCCTAGGGTACAATGAGCAGTTCTTC.

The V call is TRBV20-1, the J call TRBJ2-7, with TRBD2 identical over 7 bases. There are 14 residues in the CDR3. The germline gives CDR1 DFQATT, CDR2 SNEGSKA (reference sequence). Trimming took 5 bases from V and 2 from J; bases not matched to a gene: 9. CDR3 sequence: CSASMGGSAYEQYF. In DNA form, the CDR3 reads TGCAGTGCTTCAATGGGGGGGTCGGCCTACGAGCAGTACTTC.

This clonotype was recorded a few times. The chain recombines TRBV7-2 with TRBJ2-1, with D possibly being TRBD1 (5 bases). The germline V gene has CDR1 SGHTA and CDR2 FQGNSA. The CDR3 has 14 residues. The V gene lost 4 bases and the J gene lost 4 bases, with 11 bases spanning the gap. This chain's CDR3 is CASSWSRVYNEQFF. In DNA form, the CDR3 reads TGTGCCAGCAGCTGGAGCAGGGTTTACAATGAGCAGTTCTTC.

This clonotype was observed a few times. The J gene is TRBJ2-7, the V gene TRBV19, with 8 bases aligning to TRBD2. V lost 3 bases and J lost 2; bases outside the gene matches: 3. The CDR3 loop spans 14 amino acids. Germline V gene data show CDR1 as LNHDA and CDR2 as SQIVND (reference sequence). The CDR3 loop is CASSITSGTYEQYF. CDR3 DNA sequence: TGTGCCAGTAGTATCACTAGCGGTACCTACGAGCAGTACTTC.

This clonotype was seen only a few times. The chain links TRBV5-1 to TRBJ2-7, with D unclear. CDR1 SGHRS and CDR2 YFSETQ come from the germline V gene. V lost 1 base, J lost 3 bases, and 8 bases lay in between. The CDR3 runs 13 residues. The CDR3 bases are TGCGCCAGCAGCTTGTCCACCGGCTACGAGCAGTACTTC. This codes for CASSLSTGYEQYF.

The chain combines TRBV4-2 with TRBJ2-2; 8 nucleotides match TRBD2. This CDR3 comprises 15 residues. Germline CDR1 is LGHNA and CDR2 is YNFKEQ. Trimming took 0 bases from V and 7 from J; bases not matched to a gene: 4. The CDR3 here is CASSQDAGGVGELFF. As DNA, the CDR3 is TGTGCCAGCAGCCAAGACGCGGGAGGCGTCGGGGAGCTGTTTTTT.

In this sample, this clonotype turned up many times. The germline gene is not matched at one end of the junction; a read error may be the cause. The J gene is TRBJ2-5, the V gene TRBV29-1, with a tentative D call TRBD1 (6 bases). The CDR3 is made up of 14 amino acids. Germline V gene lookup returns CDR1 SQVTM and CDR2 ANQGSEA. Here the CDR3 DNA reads TGCAGCATTGAGAGGGGGAGAGGCCAAGAGACCCAGTACTTC. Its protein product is CSIERGRGQETQYF. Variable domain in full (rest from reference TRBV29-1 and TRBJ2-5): SAVISQKPSRDICQRGTSLTIQCQVDSQVTMMFWYRQQPGQSLTLIATANQGSEATYESGFVIDKFPISRPNLTFSTLTVSNMSPEDSSIYLCSIERGRGQETQYFGPGTRLLVL.

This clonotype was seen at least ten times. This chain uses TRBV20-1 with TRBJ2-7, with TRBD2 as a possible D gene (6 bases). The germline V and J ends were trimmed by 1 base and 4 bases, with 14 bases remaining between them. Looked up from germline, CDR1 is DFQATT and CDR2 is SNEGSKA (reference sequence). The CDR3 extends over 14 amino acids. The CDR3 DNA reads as TGCAGTGCTAGAGGGCCGGGACTGGATTACGAGCAGTACTTC. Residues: CSARGPGLDYEQYF.

As DNA, the CDR3 is TGTGCCAGCAGCCCGGGGGACAGCCAAAACACTGAAGCTTTCTTT. This encodes CASSPGDSQNTEAFF. This chain links TRBV4-2 with TRBJ1-1; 7 bases match TRBD1. V shed 4 bases and J 2 bases; nucleotides not matched to a gene: 7. This CDR3 comprises 15 residues. CDR1 is LGHNA, CDR2 YNFKEQ, per germline.

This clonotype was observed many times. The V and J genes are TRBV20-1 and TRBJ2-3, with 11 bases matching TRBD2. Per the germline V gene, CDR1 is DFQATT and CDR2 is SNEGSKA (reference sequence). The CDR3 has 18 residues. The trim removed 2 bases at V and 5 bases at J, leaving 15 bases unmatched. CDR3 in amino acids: CSARRGTSGIDGVDTQYF. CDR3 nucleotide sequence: TGCAGTGCTAGACGCGGGACTAGCGGCATTGACGGGGTAGATACGCAGTATTTT.